A selection of T cell receptor beta chains follows, all from one sample in a study of control samples from healthy donors and cancer patients. Using immunoSEQ multiplex PCR, the repertoire was profiled, and TCRdb retains in-frame clones only, with some absent. Of roughly 120,000 clones listed, less than 95% are singletons. The sample comprised blood. Receptors were obtained from a man younger than 40 in good health. The CDR3 runs from the conserved cysteine through the conserved F or W. Each record gives: J gene, D gene, V gene, clone size, CDR3 protein, CDR3 DNA. D genes are given only for firm matches. Not all rows give a size; the values are once, few, many and, for expanded clones, a class.

TRBJ1-4,.,TRBV28,.,CASRPHGGNEKLFF,TGTGCCAGCAGGCCCCACGGGGGTAATGAAAAACTGTTTTTT
TRBJ2-7,.,TRBV15,.,CATSGIRDSDSYEQYF,TGTGCCACCAGCGGTATCCGGGACTCCGACTCCTACGAGCAGTACTTC
TRBJ2-4,TRBD1,TRBV4-1,.,CASSLPLGQGVAKNIQYF,TGCGCCAGCAGCCTACCGCTTGGACAGGGGGTCGCCAAAAACATTCAGTACTTC
TRBJ2-7,TRBD1,TRBV27,.,CASSFSGQEAYEQYF,TGTGCCAGCAGTTTTTCCGGACAGGAGGCCTACGAGCAGTACTTC
TRBJ2-7,TRBD1,TRBV7-8,.,CASSPSGTDYEQYF,TGTGCCAGCAGCCCATCCGGGACAGACTACGAGCAGTACTTC
TRBJ1-4,TRBD1,TRBV28,.,CASSRGGQRGEKLFF,TGTGCCAGCAGCCGAGGGGGACAGAGGGGTGAAAAACTGTTTTTT
TRBJ1-6,TRBD1,TRBV7-9,.,CASSLGPRQGRHSPLHF,TGTGCCAGCAGCTTAGGTCCCCGACAGGGTCGGCATTCACCCCTCCACTTT
TRBJ2-5,.,TRBV10-3,.,CAISESKSQAQYF,TGTGCCATCAGTGAGTCGAAATCCCAGGCCCAGTACTTC
TRBJ1-3,.,TRBV28,.,CASSYQGGGGNTIYF,TGTGCCAGCAGTTACCAGGGAGGAGGTGGAAACACCATATATTTT
TRBJ1-1,.,TRBV28,.,CASSLGGGTEAFF,TGTGCCAGCAGCTTGGGGGGAGGCACTGAAGCTTTCTTT
TRBJ2-3,.,TRBV9,.,CASSVGFVTDTQYF,TGTGCCAGCAGCGTAGGATTCGTCACAGATACGCAGTATTTT
TRBJ1-1,.,TRBV12-3/TRBV12-4,once,CASRRSWGTEAFF,TGTGCCAGCAGACGAAGTTGGGGTACTGAAGCTTTCTTT
TRBJ2-2,.,TRBV7-8,once,CASTRAATTGELFF,TGTGCCAGCACCCGGGCGGCGACCACCGGGGAGCTGTTTTTT
TRBJ2-3,TRBD2,TRBV6-4,.,CASSENGGGGRTDTQYF,TGTGCCAGCAGTGAGAATGGCGGCGGGGGGCGCACAGATACGCAGTATTTT
TRBJ1-2,TRBD1,TRBV5-4,.,CASAWGDRPYGYTF,TGTGCCAGCGCCTGGGGGGACAGACCTTATGGCTACACCTTC
TRBJ2-3,TRBD1,TRBV7-9,.,CASSSRTGVRTDTQYF,TGTGCCAGCAGCTCCCGAACAGGGGTTCGCACAGATACGCAGTATTTT
TRBJ1-2,.,TRBV4-1,.,CASSQETATNYGYTF,TGCGCCAGCAGCCAAGAGACAGCCACTAACTATGGCTACACCTTC
TRBJ1-2,.,TRBV12-3/TRBV12-4,.,CASTERGAYGYTF,TGTGCCAGCACCGAACGGGGGGCCTATGGCTACACCTTC
TRBJ1-6,.,TRBV9,once,CASRNNNSPLHF,TGTGCCAGCAGGAATAATAATTCACCCCTCCACTTT
TRBJ1-1,.,TRBV7-2,.,CASSQPGGWVGGTEAFF,TGTGCCAGCAGCCAACCCGGGGGCTGGGTCGGGGGCACTGAAGCTTTCTTT
TRBJ1-5,.,TRBV7-9,.,CASSSQAYNQPQHF,TGTGCCAGCAGTTCACAGGCGTACAATCAGCCCCAGCATTTT
TRBJ2-7,.,TRBV18,.,CASSPQDSSYEQYF,TGTGCCAGCTCACCCCAGGACAGCTCCTACGAGCAGTACTTC
TRBJ2-7,TRBD2,TRBV7-2,.,CASARGGGILNEQYF,TGTGCCAGCGCTCGGGGCGGGGGGATTTTGAACGAGCAGTACTTC
TRBJ1-5,.,TRBV6-5,.,CASSGRENQPQHF,TGTGCCAGCAGCGGACGGGAAAATCAGCCCCAGCATTTT
TRBJ1-5,TRBD1,TRBV5-1,.,CASSLAGQGGQPQHF,TGCGCCAGCAGCTTGGCGGGACAGGGGGGTCAGCCCCAGCATTTT
TRBJ2-3,TRBD2,TRBV3-1/TRBV3-2,once,CASSQGIGGRDTQYF,TGTGCCAGCAGCCAAGGTATCGGGGGGAGAGATACGCAGTATTTT
TRBJ2-3,.,TRBV5-4,.,CASSWDQLASTDTQYF,TGTGCCAGCAGCTGGGACCAACTAGCTAGCACAGATACGCAGTATTTT
TRBJ2-1,.,TRBV7-2,.,CASSRGNEQFF,TGTGCCAGCAGCAGGGGCAATGAGCAGTTCTTC